This entry lists 28 T cell receptor beta chains sequenced from one sample in a study of blood T cell repertoires in COVID-19. Generated by immunoSEQ multiplex PCR, the TCRdb table keeps only in-frame clones and is missing some. The sample holds about 200,000 clones; 80% to 90% are singletons and the top ten take around 0.76%. Sequenced material: peripheral blood. Receptor source: a woman in her seventies with acute or convalescent COVID-19.

The CDR3 protein is CASSQDRGSRGAFF. The DNA for the CDR3 is TGTGCCAGCAGCCAAGATCGGGGAAGTAGAGGAGCTTTCTTT. The gene calls are TRBV4-2 and TRBJ1-1, with unresolved D. Germline CDR1 reads LGHNA; CDR2 reads YNFKEQ. The CDR3 covers 14 residues. Trimming removed 0 bases from V and 10 bases from J, with 15 bases in between.

The chain uses TRBV5-1 and TRBJ2-6; D remains ambiguous. The CDR3 has 17 residues. The V gene lost 0 bases and the J gene lost 3 bases, with 13 bases spanning the gap. Germline assignment: CDR1 SGHRS and CDR2 YFSETQ. The CDR3 bases are TGCGCCAGCAGCTTGGCAGGTTTTACAGTTGGGGCCAACGTCCTGACTTTC. Residues: CASSLAGFTVGANVLTF.

The chain uses TRBV19 and TRBJ2-7; 12 bases align to TRBD2. V trimming: 4 bases; J trimming: 4 bases; junction bases outside the gene matches: 17. The CDR3 loop spans 19 amino acids. Germline CDR1 reads LNHDA; CDR2 reads SQIVND (reference sequence). The CDR3 spells CASSTGIGSGLAGPYEQYF. CDR3 nucleotide sequence: TGTGCCAGTAGTACCGGAATCGGGAGCGGACTAGCGGGACCATACGAGCAGTACTTC.

This clone appeared once. V usage is TRBV7-2 and J usage is TRBJ2-3, with D tentatively TRBD1 (5 bases). The V gene's germline CDR1 is SGHTA and CDR2 FQGNSA. There are 14 residues in the CDR3. V was pared by 4 bases and J by 4 bases, with 12 bases between. CDR3: CASSSSSTADTQYF. CDR3 in DNA: TGTGCCAGCAGCTCATCCTCGACAGCAGATACGCAGTATTTT.

The chain links TRBV7-2 to TRBJ2-1, with TRBD2 identical over 9 bases. V lost 2 bases and J lost 6; bases outside the gene matches: 5. The CDR3 spans 15 residues. Germline V gives CDR1 SGHTA, CDR2 FQGNSA. The CDR3 DNA follows: TGTGCCAGCAGCTTACAAGCGGGGGGAGGCAATGAGCAGTTCTTC. Residues: CASSLQAGGGNEQFF. The entire variable domain, with the rest obtained from reference TRBV7-2 and TRBJ2-1, is as follows: GAGVSQSPSNKVTEKGKDVELRCDPISGHTALYWYRQSLGQGLEFLIYFQGNSAPDKSGLPSDRFSAERTGGSVSTLTIQRTQQEDSAVYLCASSLQAGGGNEQFFGPGTRLTVL.

This rearrangement joins TRBV5-4 to TRBJ2-1; a weak D match, TRBD1 (6 bases). Looked up from germline, CDR1 is SGHNT and CDR2 is YYREEE (reference sequence). There are 17 residues in the CDR3. Trimming took 4 bases from V and 4 from J, leaving 21 bases between them. This CDR3 is CASSLGVGLGQYNEQFF. The CDR3 DNA reads TGTGCCAGCAGCCTGGGGGTGGGTCTAGGACAGTACAATGAGCAGTTCTTC.

The chain is built from TRBV27 and TRBJ1-4, with a weak D call TRBD1 (5 bases). Germline assignment: CDR1 MNHEY and CDR2 SMNVEV (reference sequence). V was pared by 3 bases and J by 4 bases, with 12 bases between. The CDR3 runs to 15 residues. The CDR3 region is CASSFAAGINEKLFF. The CDR3 nucleotides read TGTGCCAGCAGTTTTGCAGCAGGGATTAATGAAAAACTGTTTTTT.

The sample holds one count of this clone. The chain recombines TRBV18 with TRBJ1-1; D remains ambiguous. This CDR3 region has 15 residues. Germline V gene lookup returns CDR1 KGHSH and CDR2 LQKENI. Deletions cut 3 bases from V and 7 bases from J, with 18 bases between. The CDR3 DNA reads TGTGCCAGCTCACCCACCCTGGGAGAGGTCGGTGAAGCTTTCTTT. It translates to CASSPTLGEVGEAFF. Filled out from reference TRBV18 and TRBJ1-1, the complete variable domain reads NAGVMQNPRHLVRRRGQEARLRCSPMKGHSHVYWYRQLPEEGLKFMVYLQKENIIDESGMPKERFSAEFPKEGPSILRIQQVVRGDSAAYFCASSPTLGEVGEAFFGQGTRLTVV.

V and J are TRBV27 and TRBJ2-3; no clear D gene. CDR1 and CDR2 from the germline V gene are MNHEY and SMNVEV (reference sequence). Trimming cost V 6 bases and J 6 bases, with 13 bases left between them. The CDR3 loop spans 13 amino acids. The CDR3 region is CASSHSSGDTQYF. The CDR3 DNA reads as TGTGCCAGCAGCCACTCCTCCGGGGATACGCAGTATTTT.

The V gene is TRBV7-6, the J gene TRBJ2-1; the match to TRBD2 covers 11 bases. Germline values: CDR1 SGHVS, CDR2 FNYEAQ. With V trimmed by 5 bases and J by 7 bases, 10 bases remained unmatched. The CDR3 length is 16 residues. The CDR3 DNA reads TGTGCCAGCAGCCCCCTGACTAGCGGGGCAAGGAATGAGCAGTTCTTC. Its translation: CASSPLTSGARNEQFF.

The chain employs TRBV4-3 and TRBJ2-1, with 7 positions matching TRBD2. The CDR3 has 17 residues. The germline V gene has CDR1 LGHNA and CDR2 YSLEER. With V trimmed by 0 bases and J by 4 bases, 9 bases remained unmatched. Here the CDR3 DNA reads TGCGCCAGCAGCCAAGATCACCGCGGGAGCGGTTACAATGAGCAGTTCTTC. Its protein product is CASSQDHRGSGYNEQFF.

The gene calls are TRBV10-2 and TRBJ1-2; possibly TRBD1 for D (6 bases). This CDR3 is 17 amino acids long. V gave up 3 bases and J gave up 5 bases, with 22 bases separating them. Germline V gene sequence: CDR1 WSHSY, CDR2 SAAADI. CDR3 loop: CASSDRMRTGTSYGYTF. The CDR3 DNA reads TGCGCCAGCAGTGACCGCATGAGAACCGGGACAAGTTATGGCTACACCTTC.

The chain is built from TRBV6-6 and TRBJ2-5; maybe TRBD2 (6 bases). Germline lookup yields CDR1 MNHNY and CDR2 SVGAGI (reference sequence). Trimming removed 7 bases from V and 3 bases from J, with 12 bases in between. The CDR3 runs to 13 residues. This CDR3 is CASTLPGEETQYF. As DNA, the CDR3 is TGTGCCAGCACCCTCCCGGGGGAAGAGACCCAGTACTTC.

The rearrangement joins TRBV10-3 to TRBJ1-1; 9 bases are shared with TRBD1. The CDR3 contains 16 residues. Germline V gives CDR1 ENHRY, CDR2 SYGVKD. The V segment lost 6 bases and the J segment 0 bases; nucleotides outside the gene matches: 8. Here the CDR3 DNA reads TGTGCCATCAGAGCCGGGACAGGGCTTATGAACACTGAAGCTTTCTTT. The encoded protein is CAIRAGTGLMNTEAFF.

The chain combines TRBV7-2 with TRBJ2-1; 10 nucleotides line up with TRBD1. Germline V CDR1 and CDR2: SGHTA, FQGNSA. This CDR3 has 18 residues. V trimming: 4 bases; J trimming: 3 bases; junction bases outside the gene matches: 12. Here the CDR3 reads CASSSLSIGTGDYNEQFF. CDR3 bases: TGTGCCAGCAGCTCACTGAGTATTGGGACAGGGGACTACAATGAGCAGTTCTTC.

This clone was observed once. The chain couples TRBV4-3 to TRBJ2-1; 11 bases are a match to TRBD1. The V gene's germline CDR1 is LGHNA and CDR2 YSLEER. Germline trimming cut 1 base from V and 6 bases from J; bases unmatched to any gene: 8. The CDR3 sequence is 17 residues long. DNA for the CDR3: TGCGCCAGCAGCCAAGGGGTTGGGGACAGGGGGTTCAATGAGCAGTTCTTC. This encodes CASSQGVGDRGFNEQFF.

The CDR3 loop is CATTIAGGRSDTQYF. As DNA, the CDR3 is TGTGCCACCACCATAGCGGGGGGGCGATCAGATACGCAGTATTTT. This rearrangement joins TRBV2 to TRBJ2-3, with TRBD2 identical over 11 bases. The CDR3 extends over 15 amino acids. Germline CDR1 is SNHLY and CDR2 is FYNNEI. Trimming removed 10 bases from V and 4 bases from J; junction bases left unmatched: 10.

The chain carries TRBV3-1 (or the pseudogene TRBV3-2) and TRBJ2-5; TRBD2 agrees at 10 bases. V was clipped by 8 bases and J by 1 base; unmatched bases: 7. Germline assignment: CDR1 LGHDT and CDR2 YNNKEL (reference sequence). The CDR3 extends over 15 amino acids. CDR3 in amino acids: CASYLAGASQETQYF. Written as DNA, the CDR3 is TGTGCCAGCTATCTAGCGGGGGCCAGCCAAGAGACCCAGTACTTC.

The chain uses TRBV12-5 and TRBJ2-1; TRBD1 aligns across 9 bases. After removal of 6 bases from V and 2 bases from J, the junction contained 11 bases not matched to a gene. The CDR3 has 17 amino acids. Germline V gene data show CDR1 as LGHNT and CDR2 as FRNRAP. The CDR3 reads CASGPPTGGATYNEQFF. As DNA, the CDR3 is TGTGCTAGTGGACCTCCGACAGGGGGGGCGACCTACAATGAGCAGTTCTTC.

This clone was seen a single time. The chain employs TRBV21-1 and TRBJ1-6; the D segment call TRBD1 is taken from the table without a DNA check. TRBV21-1 is labeled a pseudogene. The CDR3 has 16 residues. The CDR3 region has the DNA TGTGCCAGCAGCAAATCGGAGGACAGGGTATATTCACCCCTCCACTTT. Its translation: CASSKSEDRVYSPLHF.

The sample holds a few counts of this clone. The V gene is TRBV29-1, the J gene TRBJ1-4; D not certain. CDR1 SQVTM and CDR2 ANQGSEA come from the germline V gene. The ends were cut back, 4 bases at V and 8 bases at J, with 14 bases in the middle. The CDR3 contains 13 residues. The CDR3 DNA follows: TGCAGCGTTGTCCGGGGAATAGGAGAAAAACTGTTTTTT. It encodes CSVVRGIGEKLFF.

This sequence joins TRBV12-2 and TRBJ2-3; the table's D gene call, TRBD2, was not cross checked with the DNA. TRBV12-2 is a known pseudogene. This CDR3 has 20 residues. CDR3: CASRLENRTSGRGVTDTQYF. Here the CDR3 DNA reads TGTGCAAGTCGCTTAGAGAACCGGACTAGCGGGAGAGGGGTCACAGATACGCAGTATTTT.

This clone came up a few times. The chain employs TRBV4-2 and TRBJ1-2; D call uncertain. The CDR3 is 14 amino acids. Germline V gives CDR1 LGHNA, CDR2 YNFKEQ. Trimming removed 0 bases at V and 8 bases at J, with 13 bases between. The chain's CDR3 is CASSQDHSPSGYTF. The CDR3 nucleotides read TGTGCCAGCAGCCAAGACCACAGTCCTTCAGGCTACACCTTC.

CDR3 sequence reads: CSVDRDRGRLGYTF. DNA of the CDR3: TGCAGCGTTGACCGGGACAGGGGGCGCCTCGGCTACACCTTC. The chain has TRBV29-1 and TRBJ1-2; TRBD1 aligns across 12 bases. The CDR3 contains 14 residues. Germline loops: CDR1 SQVTM, CDR2 ANQGSEA. V lost 3 bases to trimming and J lost 8 bases; unmatched junction nucleotides: 7.

The chain recombines TRBV19 with TRBJ1-1; TRBD1 might be the D (6 bases). V lost 3 bases and J lost 0, with 17 bases in between. This CDR3 is built from 17 residues. Germline CDR1 reads LNHDA; CDR2 reads SQIVND (reference sequence). Here the CDR3 DNA reads TGTGCCAGTAGTATGGGAACAGGGATTGGGGTGAACACTGAAGCTTTCTTT. The encoded protein is CASSMGTGIGVNTEAFF.

The V call is TRBV12-3 or TRBV12-4, the J call TRBJ1-1; the match to TRBD1 covers 7 bases. The CDR3 runs 13 residues. J gave up 1 base and V 8 bases, and 4 bases lay outside the gene matches. The CDR3 loop reads CASARQGNTEAFF. The CDR3 DNA follows: TGTGCCAGCGCGCGACAGGGGAACACTGAAGCTTTCTTT.

This clone was seen more than once but under ten times. The genes are TRBV29-1 and TRBJ2-1, with D possibly matching TRBD2 (6 bases). The V gene's germline CDR1 is SQVTM and CDR2 ANQGSEA. Between the trimmed V and J ends, which lost 6 bases and 1 base, there was a span of 10 bases. The CDR3 has 13 residues. For the CDR3, the DNA is TGCAGCGTCGGCGGGACTTCCTACAATGAGCAGTTCTTC. This codes for CSVGGTSYNEQFF.

The chain is built from TRBV18 and TRBJ1-5, with a tentative D call TRBD1 (5 bases). The CDR3 runs 14 residues. Germline-derived CDR1 and CDR2 are KGHSH and LQKENI. Between the trimmed V and J ends, which lost 3 bases and 7 bases, there was a span of 13 bases. For the CDR3, the DNA is TGTGCCAGCTCACCGGGGGGTTCGAGCCAGCCCCAGCATTTT. This codes for CASSPGGSSQPQHF.